This T cell receptor beta chain comes out of a study of a mutant IDH1 vaccine in newly diagnosed glioma. The wider study: Vaccination was launched 4-6 weeks after radiotherapy alone, or with temozolomide cycles. There were approximately 60% males and 37.5% females among treated patients, whose mean age was roughly 40 years. Previous care, which was radiotherapy, temozolomide, or both, most often involved both.

For this clone: No antigen is known for it.

Time point given: week 5, during vaccination. Every vaccination contained 300 ug of the mutant IDH1 20-mer peptide and was paired with topical imiquimod. Sequencing was performed with immunoSEQ multiplex PCR; in TCRdb, only in-frame clones are kept and a portion is missing. The table lists tens of thousands of clones, roughly 78% of them singletons. This CDR3 has 15 residues. The V gene's germline CDR1 is SEHNR and CDR2 FQNEAQ (reference sequence). V gave up 1 base and J gave up 3 bases, with 9 bases separating them. The sample consisted of PBMCs, taken from a glioma patient whose treatment included an IDH1 peptide vaccine. The clonotype comes from a man aged 45 to 65 with glioma. The chain joins TRBV7-9 to TRBJ1-4; D uncertain. In DNA form, the CDR3 reads TGTGCCAGCAGCTTAGGGGCAGCGCCTAATGAAAAACTGTTTTTT. As protein: CASSLGAAPNEKLFF.